These 27 T cell receptor beta chains were sequenced from one sample in a study of blood T cell repertoires in COVID-19. Method: immunoSEQ multiplex PCR; TCRdb's copy keeps in-frame clones and lacks some. The sample includes 95,000 or so clones, around 87% of them seen just once. The sample comprised peripheral blood. Receptors were obtained from a human donor in a cohort sampled during active COVID-19.

The rearrangement links TRBV6-2 or TRBV6-3 to TRBJ2-2; TRBD1 aligns across 7 bases. Germline trimming cut 2 bases from V and 3 bases from J; bases unmatched to any gene: 6. The CDR3 sequence is 16 residues long. Germline CDR1 is MNHEY and CDR2 is SVGEGT. CDR3 nucleotide sequence: TGTGCCAGCAGTTACGCCACAGGGGCGCACACCGGGGAGCTGTTTTTT. Encoded protein: CASSYATGAHTGELFF.

With regard to this clone: Additional DNA sequences in this sample encode the identical CDR3. The chain has TRBV12-3 or TRBV12-4 and TRBJ2-3; D is ambiguous. The V end lost 3 bases, the J end lost 5 bases, and 6 bases lay between the germline ends. The CDR3 is 12 amino acids. The CDR3 sequence: CASSFLGDTQYF. DNA for the CDR3: TGTGCCAGCAGTTTTCTCGGAGATACGCAGTATTTT.

This chain uses TRBV18 with TRBJ1-5, with D possibly TRBD1 on 5 matching bases. This CDR3 has 16 amino acids. In germline, CDR1 is KGHSH, CDR2 LQKENI. Trimming left V 0 bases short and J 2 bases short, with 11 bases between. CDR3 DNA sequence: TGTGCCAGCTCACCACCAGAGGGAGGGGGCAATCAGCCCCAGCATTTT. Its translation: CASSPPEGGGNQPQHF.

This clone was seen a handful of times. The chain uses TRBV27 and TRBJ1-5; 7 bases match TRBD1. The germline CDR1 and CDR2 sequences are MNHEY and SMNVEV (reference sequence). The CDR3 is 17 residues long. V lost 0 bases and J lost 0; bases outside the gene matches: 5. The DNA for the CDR3 is TGTGCCAGCAGTTTATCGAAGACAGGGTATAGCAATCAGCCCCAGCATTTT. It translates to CASSLSKTGYSNQPQHF.

This clone was detected only a few times. The chain employs TRBV7-9 and TRBJ2-1, with D perhaps matching TRBD1 (7 bases). Trimming shortened V by 5 bases and J by 0 bases, and 11 bases separated the two germline ends. From germline, CDR1 is SEHNR and CDR2 FQNEAQ (reference sequence). CDR3 length: 15 residues. CDR3 nucleotide sequence: TGTGCCAGCAGCCAGGGGGGAAGCTCCTACAATGAGCAGTTCTTC. This codes for CASSQGGSSYNEQFF.

The V gene is TRBV6-5, the J gene TRBJ1-1; D possibly corresponds to TRBD1 (5 bases). Deletions cut 8 bases from V and 2 bases from J, with 9 bases between. The germline gives CDR1 MNHEY, CDR2 SVGAGI. CDR3 length: 12 residues. The CDR3 protein is CASGRGNTEAFF. The CDR3 DNA reads TGTGCCAGCGGGAGGGGAAACACTGAAGCTTTCTTT.

This clone appeared a few times. The V call is TRBV7-2, the J call TRBJ2-5; weak D call: TRBD2 (6 bases). CDR3 length: 12 amino acids. V shed 5 bases and J shed 7 bases, with 11 bases lying between them. CDR1 and CDR2 (germline): SGHTA, FQGNSA. The CDR3 region is CASSLSGGTQYF. The CDR3 DNA sequence: TGTGCCAGCAGCCTTAGCGGCGGGACCCAGTACTTC.

The V and J genes are TRBV7-3 and TRBJ1-2; 8 nucleotides match TRBD1. CDR3 length: 14 residues. Germline V lookup: CDR1 SGHTA, CDR2 FQGTGA. Trimming at V came to 3 bases and at J to 4 bases, leaving 4 bases not matched to a gene. The chain's CDR3 is CASSLTGQGYGYTF. The CDR3 region has the DNA TGTGCCAGCAGCTTGACCGGACAGGGCTATGGCTACACCTTC.

CDR3 sequence (DNA): TGTGCCAGCAGTTACCAGGGTCCTTCACCCCTCCACTTT. Protein product: CASSYQGPSPLHF. The V call is TRBV6-2 or TRBV6-3, the J call TRBJ1-6; D might be TRBD1 (5 bases). CDR3 length: 13 residues. Germline V lookup: CDR1 MNHEY, CDR2 SVGEGT. Trimming took 2 bases from V and 9 from J, leaving 8 bases between them.

The table lists this clone with a count of one. The V call is TRBV9, the J call TRBJ2-5; 9 positions agree with TRBD2. CDR1 and CDR2 from the germline V gene are SGDLS and YYNGEE. The CDR3 runs 16 residues. Trimming cost V 2 bases and J 1 base; bases outside gene matches: 6. The CDR3 DNA sequence: TGTGCCAGCAGCGTTTCTAGCGGGGTCGTCCAAGAGACCCAGTACTTC. Its translation is CASSVSSGVVQETQYF.

The chain employs TRBV5-4 and TRBJ2-1; 13 bases are a match to TRBD2. The CDR3 has 14 amino acids. Germline V lookup: CDR1 SGHNT, CDR2 YYREEE (reference sequence). Losses at the gene ends were 6 bases for V and 4 bases for J; bases not matched to a gene: 1. This CDR3 is CASTLAGGYNEQFF. CDR3 bases: TGTGCCAGCACACTAGCGGGGGGGTACAATGAGCAGTTCTTC.

The chain combines TRBV5-6 with TRBJ1-5, with 7 nucleotides matching TRBD1. The CDR3 length is 16 residues. Germline V gene sequence: CDR1 SGHDT, CDR2 YYEEEE. With V trimmed by 2 bases and J by 1 base, 6 bases remained unmatched. The CDR3 nucleotides are TGTGCCAGCAGCTTACAGGGGATGGGAAGCAATCAGCCCCAGCATTTT. It encodes CASSLQGMGSNQPQHF.

The V call is TRBV28, the J call TRBJ1-1; 11 bases are shared with TRBD1. Trimming took 5 bases from V and 5 from J; bases not matched to a gene: 7. The CDR3 consists of 15 residues. Looked up from germline, CDR1 is MDHEN and CDR2 is SYDVKM. The CDR3 region has the DNA TGTGCCAGCAGTCCTATAGGGACAGGGGGTACTGAAGCTTTCTTT. This translates into CASSPIGTGGTEAFF.

The chain joins TRBV19 to TRBJ2-7; D possibly corresponds to TRBD2 (5 bases). Germline values: CDR1 LNHDA, CDR2 SQIVND (reference sequence). With 3 bases removed from V and 2 bases from J, the gap between germline ends came to 8 bases. CDR3 length: 13 amino acids. The CDR3: CASSITSTYEQYF. The CDR3 nucleotides read TGTGCCAGTAGTATTACTAGTACCTACGAGCAGTACTTC.

V gene TRBV6-5 combines with J gene TRBJ1-5; 9 nucleotides match TRBD1. CDR3 length: 13 amino acids. Germline V gene lookup returns CDR1 MNHEY and CDR2 SVGAGI. Germline trimming cut 2 bases from V and 7 bases from J; bases unmatched to any gene: 0. CDR3 bases: TGTGCCAGCAGTTACGGACAGGGGCAGCCCCAGCATTTT. The encoded protein is CASSYGQGQPQHF.

The genes are TRBV3-1 (or the pseudogene TRBV3-2) and TRBJ2-1; 9 positions match TRBD1. The germline CDR1 and CDR2 sequences are LGHDT and YNNKEL (reference sequence). The CDR3 spans 16 residues. V was pared by 4 bases and J by 0 bases, with 4 bases of the junction left unmatched. The CDR3 nucleotides are TGTGCCAGCAGCCCCGGGACAGGGAGCTCCTACAATGAGCAGTTCTTC. Encoded protein: CASSPGTGSSYNEQFF.

The rearrangement uses TRBV11-2 and TRBJ1-1; 9 bases line up with TRBD1. J lost 7 bases, V lost 3 bases, and 6 bases had no gene match. The CDR3 has 14 residues. Per the germline V gene, CDR1 is SGHAT and CDR2 is FQNNGV. The CDR3 protein is CASSLGQGRREAFF. The CDR3, as DNA: TGTGCCAGCAGCTTGGGACAGGGCCGGCGTGAAGCTTTCTTT.

The V gene is TRBV4-2, the J gene TRBJ1-3; possible D gene TRBD1, 6 bases. V lost 0 bases and J lost 0, with 18 bases in between. Germline V CDR1 and CDR2: LGHNA, YNFKEQ. The CDR3 runs 19 residues. The CDR3 nucleotides are TGTGCCAGCAGCCAAGATCATCCAACAGGGACGAGCTCTGGAAACACCATATATTTT. It yields the protein CASSQDHPTGTSSGNTIYF.

The rearrangement links TRBV7-2 to TRBJ1-6; maybe TRBD1 (6 bases). CDR3 length equals 14 residues. In germline, CDR1 is SGHTA, CDR2 FQGNSA. V was cut by 5 bases and J by 7 bases, with 12 bases left in between. CDR3 residues: CASSIYRENSPLHF. Here the CDR3 DNA reads TGTGCCAGCAGCATCTACAGGGAGAATTCACCCCTCCACTTT.

Turning to this clone: One end of the junction does not line up with germline, which may come from a read error. The chain joins TRBV19 to TRBJ1-1; TRBD1 agrees at 7 bases. The CDR3 is made up of 14 amino acids. From germline, CDR1 is LNHDA and CDR2 SQIVND (reference sequence). CDR3: CASSQGELNAEAFF. The CDR3 DNA sequence: TGTGCCAGTAGCCAGGGGGAACTGAACGCTGAAGCTTTCTTT.

The rearrangement uses TRBV4-3 and TRBJ2-7, with D possibly matching TRBD1 (5 bases). This CDR3 contains 14 residues. Per the germline V gene, CDR1 is LGHNA and CDR2 is YSLEER. V shed 1 base and J shed 0 bases, with 7 bases lying between them. The CDR3 nucleotides read TGCGCCAGCAGCCAAGTTCAGGGCTCCTACGAGCAGTACTTC. Residues: CASSQVQGSYEQYF.

This chain links TRBV5-5 with TRBJ1-1, with a possible D match to TRBD1 (6 bases). From germline, CDR1 is SGHKS and CDR2 YYEKEE (reference sequence). The V end lost 0 bases, the J end lost 1 base, and 10 bases lay between the germline ends. CDR3 length: 15 residues. This chain's CDR3 is CASSLGAQGNTEAFF. The CDR3 bases are TGTGCCAGCAGCTTGGGGGCACAGGGGAACACTGAAGCTTTCTTT.

This chain links TRBV5-1 with TRBJ2-3, with D tentatively TRBD2 (6 bases). CDR1 and CDR2 from the germline V gene are SGHRS and YFSETQ. This CDR3 has 16 amino acids. V dropped 4 bases and J dropped 5 bases, with 20 bases sitting between them. DNA of the CDR3: TGCGCCAGCAGCACTCCTTCCGGGACTGGCGGAGATACGCAGTATTTT. This codes for CASSTPSGTGGDTQYF.

DNA for the CDR3: TGTGCCAGCAGCCAAATGACATCCAACTACGAGCAGTACTTC. Translation: CASSQMTSNYEQYF. The gene calls are TRBV4-2 and TRBJ2-7; D gene unclear. CDR1 and CDR2 from the germline V gene are LGHNA and YNFKEQ. V was trimmed by 2 bases and J by 3 bases, leaving 11 bases between them. The CDR3 runs 14 residues.

The V gene is TRBV2, the J gene TRBJ1-2; 9 positions agree with TRBD1. CDR1 SNHLY and CDR2 FYNNEI come from the germline V gene. This CDR3 region has 16 residues. V shed 6 bases, J shed 2 bases, and the junction held 10 bases outside the gene matches. CDR3 loop: CASRPGQGGFNYGYTF. The DNA for the CDR3 is TGTGCCAGCAGGCCGGGACAGGGAGGTTTCAACTATGGCTACACCTTC.

This clone was recorded only once. The CDR3 DNA sequence: TGTGCCAGCAGCCAAGGACTAGCGGGGGGGAGGTACCAAGAGACCCAGTACTTC. Its translation: CASSQGLAGGRYQETQYF. V and J are TRBV7-8 and TRBJ2-5, with 15 bases matching TRBD2. This CDR3 comprises 18 residues. V was clipped by 5 bases and J by 0 bases; unmatched bases: 7. Germline values: CDR1 SGHVS, CDR2 FQNEAQ.

The chain combines TRBV11-3 with TRBJ2-1; 7 bases align to TRBD2. CDR3 size: 15 residues. Trimming took 6 bases from V and 8 from J; bases not matched to a gene: 13. The germline V gene has CDR1 SGHNT and CDR2 YENEEA. In nucleotides, the CDR3 is TGTGCCAGCAGTCCCCCCGGGGGGAGGGCCGATGAGCAGTTCTTC. This codes for CASSPPGGRADEQFF.